This T cell receptor (beta chain) was retrieved from a study of blood T cell repertoires in COVID-19. In the study overall: PBMCs, B-cell-depleted T cells, or T cells provided the cDNA or gDNA that made up the material.

Sequenced by immunoSEQ multiplex PCR; TCRdb stores in-frame clones only, minus some. Of approximately 68,000 clones in the sample, more than 60% are singletons; the top ten hold approximately 10%. Germline CDR1 is SGHKS and CDR2 is YYEKEE (reference sequence). This CDR3 has 17 amino acids. With V trimmed by 0 bases and J by 7 bases, 9 bases remained unmatched. Sequences were obtained from peripheral blood. The receptor was derived from a woman aged 50 to 60 with acute or convalescent COVID-19. The chain recombines TRBV5-5 with TRBJ2-2; 10 bases match TRBD2. The CDR3, as DNA: TGTGCCAGCAGCTTGGAATCGGCTAGCGGGAGTGTCGGGGAGCTGTTTTTT. Protein product: CASSLESASGSVGELFF.